Described below is a single T cell receptor (beta chain) sequence and its context. The data derive from a study of technical replicates of blood from a few donors. Some clones are missing from TCRdb's copy, which holds only in-frame ones; the method was immunoSEQ multiplex PCR. The sample shows approximately 81,000 clones, around four fifths of them seen only once. The germline CDR1 and CDR2 sequences are SGHDT and YYEEEE. CDR3 length: 18 amino acids. V lost 2 bases, J lost 2 bases, and 21 bases lay in between. This sequence joins TRBV5-6 and TRBJ2-3; D perhaps matches TRBD2 (7 bases). The TCR was taken from a human donor in good health. Some clones in this sample may be carry-over from other donors' samples. Source material: PBMCs. Here the CDR3 DNA reads TGTGCCAGCAGCTTCAAAGGGAGGGGGACAAGAACCACAGATACGCAGTATTTT. This encodes CASSFKGRGTRTTDTQYF.